This T cell receptor (beta chain) appears in the sequencing data of a study of T cells in women clearing cervical HPV infection. Concerning this clone itself: The CDR3 end falls 3 residues outside the read, so it is completed with the germline J gene.

Germline CDR1 and CDR2: SGHNT and YENEEA. The CDR3 totals 15 residues. Only in-frame clones appear in the TCRdb table, and some are missing; sequencing was by immunoSEQ multiplex PCR. This table holds fewer than 35,000 clones. Material: blood buffy coat. This TCR came from a woman aged 18 to 75 with a cervical HPV16 infection that either progressed to CIN3+ or cleared (not recorded which). The chain is built from TRBV11-3 and TRBJ2-3; weak D call: TRBD2 (6 bases). The CDR3 sequence: CASSSGLTVKETQYF. The CDR3 DNA, read in part, is TGTGCCAGCAGCTCCGGACTAACCGTGAAAGAGACG.